These 27 T cell receptor beta chains came from one sample sequenced in a study of cytomegalovirus exposure and HLA in healthy donors. Using immunoSEQ multiplex PCR, the repertoire was profiled, and TCRdb retains in-frame clones only, with some absent. The sample gives 100,000 or so clones, around 85% of which show up once; roughly 3.9% is in the top ten. The sequenced material came from PBMCs. These receptors were obtained from a woman in her twenties or thirties in good health and CMV-seronegative.

The V gene is TRBV5-4, the J gene TRBJ2-4; 7 bases map to TRBD1. The CDR3 has 17 amino acids. V shed 0 bases, J shed 7 bases, and the junction held 13 bases outside the gene matches. Germline V gene sequence: CDR1 SGHNT, CDR2 YYREEE (reference sequence). CDR3 nucleotide sequence: TGTGCCAGCAGCTTGGAGCCCCATAAGTACAGGGGCAACATTCAGTACTTC. Its protein product is CASSLEPHKYRGNIQYF. Filled out from reference TRBV5-4 and TRBJ2-4, the complete variable domain reads ETGVTQSPTHLIKTRGQQVTLRCSSQSGHNTVSWYQQALGQGPQFIFQYYREEENGRGNFPPRFSGLQFPNYSSELNVNALELDDSALYLCASSLEPHKYRGNIQYFGAGTRLSVL.

The gene calls are TRBV10-3 and TRBJ2-3; 8 bases fit TRBD2. The CDR3 runs 15 residues. V shed 5 bases and J 0 bases; nucleotides not matched to a gene: 4. Germline V gives CDR1 ENHRY, CDR2 SYGVKD. This chain's CDR3 is CAISKAGASTDTQYF. CDR3 nucleotide sequence: TGTGCCATCAGTAAAGCGGGGGCTAGCACAGATACGCAGTATTTT.

The chain joins TRBV4-1 to TRBJ2-7; 7 bases align to TRBD2. The CDR3 covers 14 residues. V dropped 1 base and J dropped 4; count of bases not matched to a gene: 4. Germline lookup yields CDR1 MGHRA and CDR2 YSYEKL. CDR3 protein: CASSQASGEYEQYF. For the CDR3, the DNA is TGCGCCAGCAGCCAAGCTAGCGGAGAATACGAGCAGTACTTC.

This chain connects TRBV12-5 to TRBJ2-2; perhaps TRBD2 as D (5 bases). The CDR3 runs to 15 residues. The ends were cut back, 4 bases at V and 4 bases at J, with 13 bases in the middle. The germline V gene has CDR1 LGHNT and CDR2 FRNRAP. The CDR3 loop is CASGSGVDGTGELFF. The CDR3 DNA follows: TGTGCTAGTGGTTCCGGGGTCGATGGCACCGGGGAGCTGTTTTTT.

The rearrangement links TRBV28 to TRBJ2-6, with a weak D call TRBD1 (5 bases). The CDR3 length is 15 residues. Germline V gives CDR1 MDHEN, CDR2 SYDVKM. V lost 6 bases to trimming and J lost 2 bases, with 11 bases between them. The CDR3 sequence: CASRPGFAGANVLTF. CDR3 DNA sequence: TGTGCCAGCAGACCAGGGTTTGCTGGGGCCAACGTCCTGACTTTC. The full variable domain, with the rest looked up from reference TRBV28 and TRBJ2-6, is DVKVTQSSRYLVKRTGEKVFLECVQDMDHENMFWYRQDPGLGLRLIYFSYDVKMKEKGDIPEGYSVSREKKERFSLILESASTNQTSMYLCASRPGFAGANVLTFGAGSRLTVL.

The chain combines TRBV6-1 with TRBJ1-6; no reliable D call. The CDR3 runs to 18 residues. Trimming removed 1 base at V and 3 bases at J, with 16 bases between. Germline loops: CDR1 MNHNS, CDR2 SASEGT. CDR3 DNA: TGTGCCAGCAGTGAAGACCGCGGGCGACGGTTCTATAATTCACCCCTCCACTTT. Its translation: CASSEDRGRRFYNSPLHF.

This rearrangement joins TRBV6-5 to TRBJ1-5; D uncertain. Between the trimmed V and J ends, which lost 2 bases and 7 bases, there was a span of 9 bases. Germline CDR1 and CDR2: MNHEY and SVGAGI. The CDR3 runs to 13 residues. CDR3 region: CASSYVPGQPQHF. DNA for the CDR3: TGTGCCAGCAGTTACGTGCCAGGACAGCCCCAGCATTTT.

The chain is built from TRBV28 and TRBJ2-5; 8 bases match TRBD1. V trimming: 2 bases; J trimming: 4 bases; junction bases outside the gene matches: 12. Looked up from germline, CDR1 is MDHEN and CDR2 is SYDVKM. The CDR3 runs to 17 residues. This CDR3 reads CASSLGWTGLFGETQYF. The CDR3 region has the DNA TGTGCCAGCAGTTTAGGCTGGACAGGGTTGTTTGGAGAGACCCAGTACTTC.

This CDR3 reads CASSLAGKNTEAFF. Here the CDR3 DNA reads TGTGCCAGCAGCTTAGCAGGCAAGAACACTGAAGCTTTCTTT. This chain uses TRBV7-3 with TRBJ1-1; D call uncertain. CDR3 length equals 14 residues. Germline loops: CDR1 SGHTA, CDR2 FQGTGA. V was cut by 2 bases and J by 1 base, with 8 bases left in between.

The chain is built from TRBV9 and TRBJ2-7; weak D call: TRBD1 (5 bases). Germline CDR1 and CDR2: SGDLS and YYNGEE. The V gene lost 2 bases and the J gene lost 7 bases, with 13 bases spanning the gap. CDR3 length: 13 residues. CDR3 DNA sequence: TGTGCCAGCAGCGTGCGTGGGGCGGATGAGCAGTACTTC. It translates to CASSVRGADEQYF.

The rearrangement joins TRBV2 to TRBJ2-3, with TRBD2 matching 10 bases. J was trimmed by 6 bases and V by 9 bases; bases with no gene match: 9. Germline assignment: CDR1 SNHLY and CDR2 FYNNEI. The CDR3 has 14 amino acids. CDR3: CASPKRGGVDTQYF. CDR3 in DNA: TGTGCCAGTCCCAAGCGGGGGGGCGTCGATACGCAGTATTTT. The entire variable domain, with the rest obtained from reference TRBV2 and TRBJ2-3, is as follows: EPEVTQTPSHQVTQMGQEVILRCVPISNHLYFYWYRQILGQKVEFLVSFYNNEISEKSEIFDDQFSVERPDGSNFTLKIRSTKLEDSAMYFCASPKRGGVDTQYFGPGTRLTVL.

The rearrangement links TRBV19 to TRBJ1-2; D is ambiguous. The CDR3 totals 11 residues. The germline CDR1 and CDR2 sequences are LNHDA and SQIVND (reference sequence). The germline V and J ends were trimmed by 4 bases and 7 bases, with 7 bases remaining between them. The CDR3 coding sequence is TGTGCCAGTAGTACCCGCGGTGGCTACACCTTC. Its translation is CASSTRGGYTF.

This chain uses TRBV5-3 with TRBJ1-5, with 10 bases that match TRBD1. TRBV5-3 carries the ORF label, with uncertain function. The ends lost 3 bases at V and 7 bases at J; junction bases unmatched: 4. This CDR3 comprises 14 residues. CDR3 amino acids: CARSWGQGQQPQHF. The CDR3 DNA reads TGTGCCAGAAGCTGGGGACAGGGGCAACAGCCCCAGCATTTT.

This clone appeared a single time. This chain uses TRBV2 with TRBJ1-6; no clear D gene. V dropped 6 bases and J dropped 11 bases, with 11 bases sitting between them. CDR1 is SNHLY and CDR2 is FYNNEI in the germline V gene. CDR3 length equals 12 residues. The CDR3 sequence: CASSGESAPLHF. For the CDR3, the DNA is TGTGCCAGCAGCGGAGAGTCGGCACCCCTCCACTTT.

The CDR3, as DNA: TGCAGCGCCCTAACCATATACGAGCAGTACTTC. The encoded protein is CSALTIYEQYF. This chain links TRBV29-1 with TRBJ2-7; D unclear. Trimming cost V 7 bases and J 4 bases, with 11 bases left between them. Germline loops: CDR1 SQVTM, CDR2 ANQGSEA. This CDR3 is 11 amino acids long.

The CDR3 DNA reads as TGTGCCAGCAGCTCACAGGGGGCAGATAATTCACCCCTCCACTTT. Its translation is CASSSQGADNSPLHF. V usage is TRBV7-3 and J usage is TRBJ1-6; 9 bases map to TRBD1. The V gene end was trimmed by 4 bases and the J gene end by 5 bases; junction bases not matched to a gene: 3. Germline V gives CDR1 SGHTA, CDR2 FQGTGA. CDR3 size: 15 residues.

The chain couples TRBV18 to TRBJ2-2, with TRBD2 as a possible D gene (5 bases). This CDR3 is 16 amino acids long. Germline CDR1 reads KGHSH; CDR2 reads LQKENI. The V gene lost 0 bases and the J gene lost 0 bases, with 8 bases spanning the gap. CDR3 protein: CASSPPGATNTGELFF. Written as DNA, the CDR3 is TGTGCCAGCTCACCACCGGGAGCTACGAACACCGGGGAGCTGTTTTTT.

This clone has just a few counts. V and J are TRBV19 and TRBJ2-1, with 12 nucleotides matching TRBD2. Germline CDR1 is LNHDA and CDR2 is SQIVND (reference sequence). V trimming: 4 bases; J trimming: 0 bases; junction bases outside the gene matches: 13. The CDR3 sequence is 20 residues long. The CDR3 sequence is CASSNLLGLAGGSSYNEQFF. As DNA, the CDR3 is TGTGCCAGTAGTAACTTATTGGGGCTAGCGGGGGGGAGCTCCTACAATGAGCAGTTCTTC.

This clone occurred a few times. The chain links TRBV5-1 to TRBJ2-3, with TRBD2 matching 9 bases. The V gene end was trimmed by 5 bases and the J gene end by 2 bases; junction bases not matched to a gene: 3. This CDR3 is built from 14 residues. Germline lookup yields CDR1 SGHRS and CDR2 YFSETQ. CDR3 coding DNA: TGCGCCAGCAGTAGACTAGCGGACACAGATACGCAGTATTTT. This sequence encodes CASSRLADTDTQYF.

The chain uses TRBV7-3 and TRBJ2-3; 8 bases fit TRBD1. V lost 5 bases, J lost 1 base, and 8 bases stayed unmatched. The CDR3 runs to 16 residues. The germline gives CDR1 SGHTA, CDR2 FQGTGA. The CDR3 nucleotides read TGTGCCAGCAGCCGAGGGACGGGACAGGGCACAGATACGCAGTATTTT. Protein product: CASSRGTGQGTDTQYF.

The chain carries TRBV28 and TRBJ1-5, with D possibly TRBD1 on 6 matching bases. Germline V gene data show CDR1 as MDHEN and CDR2 as SYDVKM. The CDR3 runs 14 residues. Between the trimmed V and J ends, which lost 7 bases and 5 bases, there was a span of 15 bases. The CDR3 protein is CASNFGTGYQPQHF. The CDR3 nucleotides read TGTGCCAGCAATTTTGGTACAGGGTATCAGCCCCAGCATTTT.

The chain joins TRBV5-1 to TRBJ1-4, with 7 nucleotides matching TRBD1. The CDR3 contains 15 residues. Germline CDR1 and CDR2: SGHRS and YFSETQ. The ends lost 3 bases at V and 6 bases at J; junction bases unmatched: 8. The CDR3: CASSWTGTVYEKLFF. CDR3 nucleotides: TGCGCCAGCAGCTGGACCGGGACAGTTTATGAAAAACTGTTTTTT. Full variable domain (remainder filled in from reference TRBV5-1 and TRBJ1-4): KAGVTQTPRYLIKTRGQQVTLSCSPISGHRSVSWYQQTPGQGLQFLFEYFSETQRNKGNFPGRFSGRQFSNSRSEMNVSTLELGDSALYLCASSWTGTVYEKLFFGSGTQLSVL.

The chain has TRBV7-6 and TRBJ2-7; 8 bases fit TRBD1. The CDR3 has 14 residues. Germline V lookup: CDR1 SGHVS, CDR2 FNYEAQ. V lost 5 bases, J lost 7 bases, and 10 bases stayed unmatched. In DNA form, the CDR3 reads TGTGCCAGCAGCACCAGGGGGCTGGGAGAGGAGCAGTACTTC. Its protein product is CASSTRGLGEEQYF.

The gene calls are TRBV28 and TRBJ1-2, with D possibly matching TRBD1 (6 bases). Looked up from germline, CDR1 is MDHEN and CDR2 is SYDVKM. V lost 3 bases, J lost 4 bases, and 9 bases lay in between. This CDR3 contains 13 residues. The CDR3 DNA is TGTGCCAGCAGTTTGCAGGGGCTCTATGGCTACACCTTC. Translation: CASSLQGLYGYTF.

This sequence joins TRBV4-2 and TRBJ2-5; a weak D match, TRBD1 (7 bases). The germline V gene encodes CDR1 LGHNA and CDR2 YNFKEQ. Trimming shortened V by 4 bases and J by 1 base, and 19 bases separated the two germline ends. The CDR3 has 17 amino acids. The chain's CDR3 is CASSLSPKEGAQETQYF. The DNA of the CDR3 is TGTGCCAGCAGCCTGAGTCCCAAGGAGGGGGCCCAAGAGACCCAGTACTTC.

V is TRBV7-6 and J is TRBJ1-2; no definite D call. The V end lost 5 bases, the J end lost 1 base, and 8 bases lay between the germline ends. The CDR3 contains 13 residues. Germline CDR1 SGHVS, CDR2 FNYEAQ. As DNA, the CDR3 is TGTGCCAGCAGCGATGTGAGTAACTATGGCTACACCTTC. This gives the protein CASSDVSNYGYTF.

This clone was observed once. The gene calls are TRBV14 and TRBJ2-1, with a tentative D call TRBD2 (6 bases). The V gene's germline CDR1 is SGHDN and CDR2 FVKESK. Trimming took 1 base from V and 8 from J, leaving 15 bases between them. The CDR3 contains 15 residues. The CDR3 reads CASSQVATRGDEQFF. The DNA of the CDR3 is TGTGCCAGCAGCCAAGTGGCGACTAGAGGGGATGAGCAGTTCTTC.